The clone carrying this T cell receptor (beta chain) was seen ten or more times. Germline V gene sequence: CDR1 ENHRY, CDR2 SYGVKD. Trimming stripped 0 bases from V and 6 bases from J, with 6 bases between. CDR3 length: 13 residues. Through a sample-barcoded 5' primer and a J-beta primer mix, a second PCR was run for roughly 6 to 12 cycles. TCRdb recomputed calls from the 5' RACE reads with MiXCR, one row per CDR3 protein. The sample shows approximately 1.5 million distinct CDR3 sequences, 40% to 45% of them seen only once. The sample originates from a study of blood T cells in healthy people across ages.

The receptor was derived from a woman younger than 35 in good health. The chain carries TRBV10-3 and TRBJ1-5; the D gene is possibly TRBD1 (5 bases). The sequenced material came from blood. The CDR3 loop reads CAISESGGQPQHF. The CDR3, as DNA: TGTGCCATCAGTGAGTCGGGGGGTCAGCCCCAGCATTTT.